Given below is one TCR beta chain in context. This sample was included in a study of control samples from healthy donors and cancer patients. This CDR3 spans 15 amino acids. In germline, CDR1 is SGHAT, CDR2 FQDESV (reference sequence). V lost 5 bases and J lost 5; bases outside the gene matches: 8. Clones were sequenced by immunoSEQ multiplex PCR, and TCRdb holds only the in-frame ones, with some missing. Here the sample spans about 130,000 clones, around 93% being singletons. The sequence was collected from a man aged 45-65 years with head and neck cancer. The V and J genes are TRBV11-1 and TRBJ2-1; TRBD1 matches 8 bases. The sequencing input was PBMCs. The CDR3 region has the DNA TGTGCCAGCAGCAAGGACAGGGTTGGGGACAATGAGCAGTTCTTC. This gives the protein CASSKDRVGDNEQFF.